Listed below are T cell receptor beta chains from one sample, sequenced in a study of post-analysis software for immune sequencing data. Each CDR3 protein gets one entry after TCRdb re-called the PCR reads with MiXCR. The sample gives about 170,000 distinct CDR3 sequences, around 28% of which show up once; about 1.4% is in the top ten. Sequencing was carried out using blood. The receptor source for this set is a girl aged 5 to 17 with multiple sclerosis. CDR3s include the opening cysteine and the closing phenylalanine or tryptophan. Each record gives: J gene, D gene, V gene, clone size, CDR3 DNA, CDR3 protein. D genes are given only for firm matches. Only part of the rows carry a size: once, few, many, or a class if the clone is expanded.

J: TRBJ2-5; D: TRBD1; V: TRBV20-1; size: NA; DNA: TGCAGTGCTAGAGATTTGGGGGGACAGGCCGAGGAGCAGTACTTC; CDR3: CSARDLGGQAEEQYF
J: TRBJ2-1; D: NA; V: TRBV29-1; size: many; DNA: TGCAGCGTTGAACTAGGGACTTTAGGTGAGCAGTTCTTC; CDR3: CSVELGTLGEQFF
J: TRBJ2-3; D: NA; V: TRBV20-1; size: NA; DNA: TGCAGTGCTAGAGATCTTCGGAGGGGGGCAGATACGCAGTATTTT; CDR3: CSARDLRRGADTQYF
J: TRBJ2-2; D: NA; V: TRBV12-5; size: NA; DNA: TGTGCTAGTGCCATAGGAGGGGGCCGTACCGGGGAGCTGTTTTTT; CDR3: CASAIGGGRTGELFF
J: TRBJ2-7; D: NA; V: TRBV6-5; size: many; DNA: TGTGCCAGCAGTTCCCCTTTAGCGTTCCCCTCCTACGAGCAGTACTTC; CDR3: CASSSPLAFPSYEQYF
J: TRBJ2-3; D: NA; V: TRBV3-1; size: few; DNA: TGTGCCAGCAGCCAAGATTGGGGGGAAACTAGCACAGATACGCAGTATTTT; CDR3: CASSQDWGETSTDTQYF
J: TRBJ1-6; D: NA; V: TRBV27; size: few; DNA: TGTGCCAGCAGTTTATGGGGGAATTCACCCCTCCACTTT; CDR3: CASSLWGNSPLHF
J: TRBJ1-5; D: NA; V: TRBV7-8; size: NA; DNA: TGTGCCAGCAGCCCCGGAAATAGGGGGTTCAGCAATCAGCCCCAGCATTTT; CDR3: CASSPGNRGFSNQPQHF
J: TRBJ1-2; D: NA; V: TRBV7-2; size: NA; DNA: TGTGCCAGCAGCTTAGAGTCATCCAGGGCCACCGCCCTTCATGGCTACACCTTC; CDR3: CASSLESSRATALHGYTF
J: TRBJ2-3; D: TRBD1; V: TRBV29-1; size: many; DNA: TGCAGCGCCGGGACAGGGGTTAGGGGCACAGATACGCAGTATTTT; CDR3: CSAGTGVRGTDTQYF
J: TRBJ1-4; D: NA; V: TRBV20-1; size: NA; DNA: TGCAGTGCTAGAGATAATTGGGAGGGAGGGTTGCAGAGCGGAAAACTGTTTTTT; CDR3: CSARDNWEGGLQSGKLFF
J: TRBJ1-4; D: NA; V: TRBV15; size: few; DNA: TGTGCCACCAGCTCTTCCAAGCGGGGAACTAATGAAAAACTGTTTTTT; CDR3: CATSSSKRGTNEKLFF
J: TRBJ2-5; D: NA; V: TRBV29-1; size: once; DNA: TGCAGCGTTGCGCTCAGGGGCAATGAGCAGTACTTC; CDR3: CSVALRGNEQYF
J: TRBJ2-3; D: NA; V: TRBV25-1; size: NA; DNA: TGTGCCAGCAGTGAATCTCGCACAGATACGCAGTATTTT; CDR3: CASSESRTDTQYF
J: TRBJ2-7; D: TRBD2; V: TRBV3-1; size: many; DNA: TGTGCCAGCAGCCAAGTCCTAGCGGGCGTTGATGAGCAGTACTTC; CDR3: CASSQVLAGVDEQYF
J: TRBJ2-7; D: NA; V: TRBV4-1; size: many; DNA: TGCGCCAGCAGCCAAAGGGGAAGCTCCTACGAGCAGTACTTC; CDR3: CASSQRGSSYEQYF
J: TRBJ1-5; D: NA; V: TRBV5-1; size: few; DNA: TGCGCCAGCAGCGTCCCTTCAGGGTATTATCAGCCCCAGCATTTT; CDR3: CASSVPSGYYQPQHF
J: TRBJ2-4; D: NA; V: TRBV27; size: many; DNA: TGTGCCAGCGGGCGGTTGCCAGGCGTTCTCTTAGCCAAAAACATTCAGTACTTC; CDR3: CASGRLPGVLLAKNIQYF
J: TRBJ2-1; D: NA; V: TRBV7-9; size: few; DNA: TGTGCCAGCAGCTTACCCCCCAGCGGGTCCTACAATGAGCAGTTCTTC; CDR3: CASSLPPSGSYNEQFF
J: TRBJ2-1; D: TRBD2; V: TRBV30; size: many; DNA: TGTGCCTTTAGCGGGAGGGCCGGTGGGGATGAGCAGTTCTTC; CDR3: CAFSGRAGGDEQFF
J: TRBJ2-2; D: TRBD1; V: TRBV12-3/TRBV12-4; size: few; DNA: TGTGCCAGCAGTCAGCGGGACAGGGGGCTGGCCGGGGAGCTGTTTTTT; CDR3: CASSQRDRGLAGELFF
J: TRBJ2-4; D: TRBD2; V: TRBV10-2; size: NA; DNA: TGCGCCAGCAGTGAAGGACTAGCGGGGGGCCACATTCAGTACTTC; CDR3: CASSEGLAGGHIQYF
J: TRBJ2-5; D: NA; V: TRBV18; size: few; DNA: TGTGCCAGCTCACCACTGGCGGACCTGGAGACCCAGTACTTC; CDR3: CASSPLADLETQYF
J: TRBJ2-7; D: NA; V: TRBV12-3/TRBV12-4; size: many; DNA: TGTGCCAGCAGTTTACCGACAGACCCCTACGAGCAGTACTTC; CDR3: CASSLPTDPYEQYF
J: TRBJ2-7; D: NA; V: TRBV6-5; size: NA; DNA: TGTGCCAGCAGTTACACGGGTACCTACGAGCAGTACTTC; CDR3: CASSYTGTYEQYF
J: TRBJ1-5; D: NA; V: TRBV5-6; size: few; DNA: TGTGCCAGCAGCTTGGGCTCGATTGGGACACCAACCCAGCCCCAGCATTTT; CDR3: CASSLGSIGTPTQPQHF
J: TRBJ1-1; D: TRBD1; V: TRBV5-1; size: NA; DNA: TGCGCCAGCAGCCCTACAGCAGGGGGAAGTACTGAAGCTTTCTTT; CDR3: CASSPTAGGSTEAFF
J: TRBJ2-7; D: NA; V: TRBV7-7; size: NA; DNA: TGTGCTAGCGGCCCTGGACAGAGCTACGAGCAGTACTTC; CDR3: CASGPGQSYEQYF